This T cell receptor (beta chain) was retrieved from a study of identifying expanded T cells in peripheral blood. Findings and caveats of the study: Technical replicates showed around 1.2 changed clones; around 2 weeks 15 to 20; four weeks 19.

V lost 7 bases and J lost 0, with 10 bases in between. Germline CDR1 reads SQVTM; CDR2 reads ANQGSEA. The CDR3 is 13 amino acids. The data were produced by immunoSEQ multiplex PCR, yet TCRdb's version contains in-frame clones alone and is incomplete. Among some 72,000 clones listed, roughly nine tenths were seen once. About this clone itself: Antigen: not known.

The chain joins TRBV29-1 to TRBJ1-3, with D possibly TRBD1 on 5 matching bases. The sequenced sample was blood. The origin of this receptor is a person aged 18 to 70 in good health. CDR3 DNA sequence: TGCAGCGCCGGGGGATCCTCTGGAAACACCATATATTTT. Residues: CSAGGSSGNTIYF.